These T cell receptor beta chains were read from a single sample in a study of T cell responses to AZD1222 COVID-19 vaccine. Generated by immunoSEQ multiplex PCR, the TCRdb table keeps only in-frame clones and is missing some. Of 100,000 to 150,000 clones listed, more than 65% are singletons. Sequences were derived from peripheral blood, sampled 28 days after the second AZD1222 dose. Every receptor here comes from an adult who received the AZD1222 COVID-19 vaccine. Both conserved end residues are part of each CDR3. Each record gives: V gene, CDR3 protein.

V: TRBV11-2
CDR3: CASSLYVGPSEGKAFF

V: TRBV3-1/TRBV3-2
CDR3: CASSQDRGGYGYTF

V: TRBV21-1
CDR3: CASSKDLAGWGYKQYF

V: TRBV30
CDR3: CAWSDTTGRRYGYTF

V: TRBV19
CDR3: CASRVGRNTYEQYF

V: TRBV7-2
CDR3: CASSQPQDIQYF

V: TRBV7-9
CDR3: CASSSQGDSYEQYF

V: TRBV12-3/TRBV12-4
CDR3: CASSLVGDTEAFF

V: TRBV3-1/TRBV3-2
CDR3: CASSQDVLGAQYF

V: TRBV24-1
CDR3: CATSDFGAGGNLYNEQFF

V: TRBV5-4
CDR3: CASSLGRKDSEKLFF

V: TRBV5-1
CDR3: CASSLIPAAGAPQLSSYEQYF

V: TRBV5-6
CDR3: CASSLGQGVGTDTQYF

V: TRBV7-9
CDR3: CASSLGGGYTF

V: TRBV10-3
CDR3: CAISESDMGSNF

V: TRBV24-1
CDR3: CATSDGDSTNEKLFF

V: TRBV28
CDR3: CASSLRVGQHQPQHF

V: TRBV28
CDR3: CASSFSTPGQGAYGYTF

V: TRBV27
CDR3: CASSLGVESYEQYF

V: TRBV24-1
CDR3: CATSDPKQGASSPLHF

V: TRBV6-8
CDR3: CATFYPRLAVNSYNEQFF

V: TRBV28
CDR3: CASSSVLGKDQPQHF

V: TRBV20-1
CDR3: CSASGAGGEVTEAFF

V: TRBV4-2
CDR3: CASSQESAGYTF

V: TRBV5-1
CDR3: CASSLQGTGTNEKLFF

V: TRBV5-1
CDR3: CASDEGGSGANVLTF

V: TRBV6-2/TRBV6-3
CDR3: CASSRGKTGPGNPQHF

V: TRBV28
CDR3: CASRFRGGTNEKLFF

V: TRBV7-2
CDR3: CASSPGPGGAYNEQFF

V: TRBV3-1/TRBV3-2
CDR3: CASSQDVGAGTGNTIYF

V: TRBV11-2
CDR3: CASSPFRGPVNGYTF

V: TRBV7-9
CDR3: CASSLVRGGQNYGYTF

V: TRBV28
CDR3: CATLDGGAFDTQYF

V: TRBV30
CDR3: CAWSVRGRDSSYTF

V: TRBV7-2
CDR3: CASSQLGGLNYGYTF

V: TRBV5-1
CDR3: CASSRLAGGWETQYF

V: TRBV7-2
CDR3: CASSPRGAGANVLTF

V: TRBV5-4
CDR3: CASSQEGGANEKLFF

V: TRBV19
CDR3: CASSIVPEKAFF

V: TRBV7-9
CDR3: CASSFQGGREKLFF

V: TRBV28
CDR3: CASSLWDRGQDGYTF

V: TRBV9
CDR3: CASSASEQGDDPFGYTF

V: TRBV7-2
CDR3: CASIPSTGAGETQYF

V: TRBV7-2
CDR3: CASSPKGGYYGYTF

V: TRBV6-2/TRBV6-3
CDR3: CASSYRSNAGGQPQHF

V: TRBV7-8
CDR3: CASSSTGRTSGGGDTQYF

V: TRBV6-5
CDR3: CASYRGAYEQFF

V: TRBV15
CDR3: CATSQDAAGVGSYEQYF

V: TRBV19
CDR3: CASSMNRGGNEQYF

V: TRBV25-1
CDR3: CASSGGTPNQPQHF

V: TRBV5-1
CDR3: CASSLFSATANYGYTF

V: TRBV12-3/TRBV12-4
CDR3: CASSLGPGGGYTF

V: TRBV5-8
CDR3: CASSGDRDKGANVKLFF

V: TRBV27
CDR3: CASSPGGGGSEKLFF

V: TRBV6-2/TRBV6-3
CDR3: CASSYGWGQAFF

V: TRBV12-2
CDR3: CASRLVPRQGDREQFF

V: TRBV10-3
CDR3: CAISAEGGTYNEQFF

V: TRBV2
CDR3: CASTPSHRADTQYF